Listed below are T cell receptor beta chains from one sample, sequenced in a study of T-cell memory formation after mild COVID-19. TCRdb reanalysed the 5' RACE reads using MiXCR and keeps one entry per CDR3 protein. The sample lists around 190,000 distinct CDR3 sequences, approximately 18% seen once, with roughly 3.7% in the top ten. Sequencing was carried out using PBMCs or a T cell subset sorted from them (not recorded which). The source is a man aged 18-30 years who had mild COVID-19 (a few samples of this study predate the infection). Cell type and time point are not known. Both conserved end residues are part of each CDR3. The order of the fields is clone size, V gene, J gene, CDR3 protein. A clone size is listed for some rows: how often the clone was seen (once, few, many), or a class if it is expanded.

once	TRBV5-1	TRBJ2-1	CASSWGPNEQFF
.	TRBV24-1	TRBJ2-5	CATSDSFHETQYF
.	TRBV18	TRBJ1-1	CASSPFEGYGTEAFF
few	TRBV19	TRBJ2-5	CASRERGYQETQYF
.	TRBV18	TRBJ2-1	CASSLAGGAYNEQFF
.	TRBV4-1	TRBJ2-3	CATARTLEDTQYF
few	TRBV6-5	TRBJ2-3	CASSYRREEDTQYF
.	TRBV5-1	TRBJ2-2	CASSPSHRGRPGSCFF
few	TRBV3-1	TRBJ2-1	CASSPRDNERQFF
.	TRBV7-2	TRBJ2-5	CASSQPGRGNQETQYF
.	TRBV5-1	TRBJ1-1	CASRDSMNTEAFF
.	TRBV7-2	TRBJ2-7	CASSSLAGGRYEQYF
few	TRBV20-1	TRBJ1-2	CSAKRQGADGYTF
few	TRBV7-8	TRBJ2-6	CASRWGAGANVLTF
few	TRBV4-3	TRBJ2-5	CASSQRTSGVETQYF
.	TRBV4-1	TRBJ1-2	CASSRATGDNYGYTF
.	TRBV7-2	TRBJ2-5	CASSRSGFQETQYF
.	TRBV5-1	TRBJ2-7	CASSQGQGDEQYF
once	TRBV6-5	TRBJ1-2	CASSYSMGRANYGYTF
.	TRBV7-9	TRBJ1-4	CASSLWFGTGTEKLFF
.	TRBV7-2	TRBJ2-1	CASSLAWGLELEQFF
few	TRBV29-1	TRBJ2-7	CSVEDLRGGEQYF
.	TRBV10-3	TRBJ2-5	CAISPGLAGAVGETQYF
.	TRBV7-2	TRBJ2-3	CASSLGGWEDTDTQYF
.	TRBV28	TRBJ1-5	CASSLGQWQPQHF
.	TRBV27	TRBJ1-4	CASSGGWGTTNEKLFF
few	TRBV6-2/TRBV6-3	TRBJ1-5	CASTRGGRGPQHF
few	TRBV7-2	TRBJ2-3	CASSRGLGDTQYF
few	TRBV6-2/TRBV6-3	TRBJ2-6	CAARTGYSGANVLTF
few	TRBV4-2	TRBJ2-1	CASSQAVLAGVTNEQFF
many	TRBV7-9	TRBJ1-1	CASSGQKNTEAFF